The 3 T cell receptor beta chains in this list originate from one sample, sequenced in a study of T cell responses to AZD1222 COVID-19 vaccine. TCRdb keeps only in-frame clones here, not all; method: immunoSEQ multiplex PCR. Of approximately 140,000 clones listed, 90% were seen once; the top ten hold around 3.1%. Sample: peripheral blood, taken 28 days after the second AZD1222 dose. The receptors here all came from an adult who received the AZD1222 COVID-19 vaccine.

The chain is built from TRBV7-7 and TRBJ2-5; TRBD1 agrees at 7 bases. Germline values: CDR1 SSHAT, CDR2 FNYEAQ (reference sequence). The V gene end was trimmed by 5 bases and the J gene end by 2 bases; junction bases not matched to a gene: 2. The CDR3 is 13 amino acids. The chain's CDR3 is CASSEDRQETQYF. In DNA, the CDR3 is TGTGCCAGCAGCGAGGACAGGCAAGAGACCCAGTACTTC.

The chain has TRBV6-5 and TRBJ2-6; D remains ambiguous. CDR3 size: 13 residues. V lost 9 bases, J lost 2 bases, and 8 bases lay in between. In germline, CDR1 is MNHEY, CDR2 SVGAGI. The CDR3 coding sequence is TGTGCCAGTGGTGCGACTGGGGCCAACGTCCTGACTTTC. Translation gives CASGATGANVLTF.

This chain links TRBV5-1 with TRBJ1-1; D might be TRBD1 (5 bases). This CDR3 spans 15 amino acids. V lost 6 bases and J lost 4, with 19 bases in between. Per germline, CDR1 SGHRS and CDR2 YFSETQ. The CDR3 reads CASTYTPFGGTEAFF. In nucleotides, the CDR3 is TGCGCCAGCACCTATACCCCTTTTGGGGGCACTGAAGCTTTCTTT.